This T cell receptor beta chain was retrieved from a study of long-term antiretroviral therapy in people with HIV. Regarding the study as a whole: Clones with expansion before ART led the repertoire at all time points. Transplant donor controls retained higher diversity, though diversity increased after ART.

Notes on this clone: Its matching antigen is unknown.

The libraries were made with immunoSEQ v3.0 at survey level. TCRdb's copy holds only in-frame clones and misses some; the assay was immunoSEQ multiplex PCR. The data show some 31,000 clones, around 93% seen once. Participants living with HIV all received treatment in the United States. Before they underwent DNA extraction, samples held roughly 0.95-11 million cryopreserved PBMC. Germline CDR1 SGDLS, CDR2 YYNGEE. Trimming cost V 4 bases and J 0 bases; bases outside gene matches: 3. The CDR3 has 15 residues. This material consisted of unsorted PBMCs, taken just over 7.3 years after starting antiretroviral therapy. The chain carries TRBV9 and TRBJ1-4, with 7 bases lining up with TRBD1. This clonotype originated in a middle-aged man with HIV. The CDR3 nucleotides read TGTGCCAGCAGCCCAGGACAGGCAACTAATGAAAAACTGTTTTTT. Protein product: CASSPGQATNEKLFF.